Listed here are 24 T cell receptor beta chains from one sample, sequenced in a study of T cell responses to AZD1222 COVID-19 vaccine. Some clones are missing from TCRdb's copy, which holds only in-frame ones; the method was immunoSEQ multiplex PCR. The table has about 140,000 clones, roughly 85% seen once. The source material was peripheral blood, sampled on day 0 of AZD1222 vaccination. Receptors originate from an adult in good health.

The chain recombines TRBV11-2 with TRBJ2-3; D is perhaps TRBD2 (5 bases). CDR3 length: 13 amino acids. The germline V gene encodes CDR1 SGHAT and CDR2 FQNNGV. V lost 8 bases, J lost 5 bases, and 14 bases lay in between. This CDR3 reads CASAVSGEDTQYF. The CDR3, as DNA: TGTGCCAGCGCCGTCTCCGGGGAAGATACGCAGTATTTT.

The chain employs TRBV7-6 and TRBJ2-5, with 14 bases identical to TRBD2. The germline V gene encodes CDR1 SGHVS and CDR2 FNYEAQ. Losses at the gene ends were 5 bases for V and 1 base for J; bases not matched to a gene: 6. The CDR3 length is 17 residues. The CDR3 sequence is CASSPVGLAGAQETQYF. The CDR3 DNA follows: TGTGCCAGCAGCCCCGTGGGACTAGCGGGGGCCCAAGAGACCCAGTACTTC.

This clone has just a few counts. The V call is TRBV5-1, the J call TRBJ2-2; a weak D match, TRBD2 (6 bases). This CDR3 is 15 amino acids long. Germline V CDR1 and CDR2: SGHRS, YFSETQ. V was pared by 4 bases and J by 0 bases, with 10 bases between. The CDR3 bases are TGCGCCAGCAGCGTTGGGACTCCGAACACCGGGGAGCTGTTTTTT. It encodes CASSVGTPNTGELFF.

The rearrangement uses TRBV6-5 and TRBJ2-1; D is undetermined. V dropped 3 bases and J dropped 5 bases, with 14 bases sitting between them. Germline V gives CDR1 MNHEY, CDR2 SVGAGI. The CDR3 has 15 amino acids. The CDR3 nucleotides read TGTGCCAGCAGTTATAAGAGAGTAGGGCACAATGAGCAGTTCTTC. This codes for CASSYKRVGHNEQFF.

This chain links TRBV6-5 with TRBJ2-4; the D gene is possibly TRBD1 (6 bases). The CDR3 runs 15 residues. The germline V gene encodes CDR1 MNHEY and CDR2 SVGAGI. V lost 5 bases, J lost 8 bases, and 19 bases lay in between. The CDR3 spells CASSQQGPMGDIQYF. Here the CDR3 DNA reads TGTGCCAGCAGTCAACAGGGCCCCATGGGTGACATTCAGTACTTC.

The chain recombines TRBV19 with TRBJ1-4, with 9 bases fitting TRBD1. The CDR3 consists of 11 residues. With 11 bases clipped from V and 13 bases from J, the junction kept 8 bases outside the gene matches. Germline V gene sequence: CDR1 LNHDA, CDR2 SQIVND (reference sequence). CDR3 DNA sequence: TGTGCCGCGGGGACAGGGATTTTACTGTTTTTT. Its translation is CAAGTGILLFF.

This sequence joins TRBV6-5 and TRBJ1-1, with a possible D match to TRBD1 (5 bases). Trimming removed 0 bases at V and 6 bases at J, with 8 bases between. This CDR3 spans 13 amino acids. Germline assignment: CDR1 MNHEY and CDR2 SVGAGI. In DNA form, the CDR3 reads TGTGCCAGCAGTTACTCAGAGGGGTCTGAAGCTTTCTTT. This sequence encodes CASSYSEGSEAFF.

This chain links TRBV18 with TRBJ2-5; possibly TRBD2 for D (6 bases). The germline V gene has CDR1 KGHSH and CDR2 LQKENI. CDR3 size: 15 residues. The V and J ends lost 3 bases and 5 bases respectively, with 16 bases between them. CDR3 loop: CASSPSQSGYETQYF. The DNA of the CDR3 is TGTGCCAGCTCACCGAGTCAGAGCGGGTACGAGACCCAGTACTTC.

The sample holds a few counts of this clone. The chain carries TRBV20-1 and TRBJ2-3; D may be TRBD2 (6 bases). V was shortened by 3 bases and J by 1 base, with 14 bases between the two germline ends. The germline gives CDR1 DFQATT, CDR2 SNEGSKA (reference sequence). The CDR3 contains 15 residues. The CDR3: CSASIMASGTDTQYF. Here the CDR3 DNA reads TGCAGTGCTAGTATTATGGCTAGCGGCACAGATACGCAGTATTTT.

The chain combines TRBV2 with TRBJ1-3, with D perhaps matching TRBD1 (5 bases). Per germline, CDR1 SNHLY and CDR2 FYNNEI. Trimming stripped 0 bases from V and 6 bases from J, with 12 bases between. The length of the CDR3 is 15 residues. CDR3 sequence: CASSEAQGLINTIYF. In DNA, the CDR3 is TGTGCCAGCAGTGAAGCCCAGGGACTAATAAACACCATATATTTT.

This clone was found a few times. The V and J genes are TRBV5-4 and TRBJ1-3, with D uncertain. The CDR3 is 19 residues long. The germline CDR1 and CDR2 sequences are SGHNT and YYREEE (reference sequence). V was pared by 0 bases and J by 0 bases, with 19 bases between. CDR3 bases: TGTGCCAGCAGCTTGGCGATGTCAGTTTCTCTCCCCTCTGGAAACACCATATATTTT. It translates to CASSLAMSVSLPSGNTIYF. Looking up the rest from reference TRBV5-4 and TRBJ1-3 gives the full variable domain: ETGVTQSPTHLIKTRGQQVTLRCSSQSGHNTVSWYQQALGQGPQFIFQYYREEENGRGNFPPRFSGLQFPNYSSELNVNALELDDSALYLCASSLAMSVSLPSGNTIYFGEGSWLTVV.

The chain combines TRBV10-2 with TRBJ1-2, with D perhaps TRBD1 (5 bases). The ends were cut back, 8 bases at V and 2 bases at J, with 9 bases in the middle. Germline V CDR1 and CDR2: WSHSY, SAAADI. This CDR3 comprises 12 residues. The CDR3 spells CASADTNYGYTF. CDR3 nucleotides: TGCGCCAGCGCGGACACAAACTATGGCTACACCTTC.

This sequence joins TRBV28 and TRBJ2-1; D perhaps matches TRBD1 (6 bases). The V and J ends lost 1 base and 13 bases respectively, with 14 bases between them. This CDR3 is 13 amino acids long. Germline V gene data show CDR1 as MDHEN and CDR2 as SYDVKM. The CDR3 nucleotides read TGTGCCAGCAGTTTATCAGGGGCTAAGGCCCAGTTCTTC. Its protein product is CASSLSGAKAQFF.

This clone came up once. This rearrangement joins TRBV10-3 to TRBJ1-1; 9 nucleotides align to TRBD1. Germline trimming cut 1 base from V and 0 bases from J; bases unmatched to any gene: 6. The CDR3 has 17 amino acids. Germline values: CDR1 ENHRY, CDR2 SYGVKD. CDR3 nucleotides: TGTGCCATCAGTGAGTGGGGACAGGGATCGGTGAACACTGAAGCTTTCTTT. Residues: CAISEWGQGSVNTEAFF.

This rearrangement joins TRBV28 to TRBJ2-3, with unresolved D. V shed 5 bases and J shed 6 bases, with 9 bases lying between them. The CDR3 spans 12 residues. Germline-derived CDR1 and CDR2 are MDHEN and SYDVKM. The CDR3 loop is CASSTFGDTQYF. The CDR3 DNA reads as TGTGCCAGCAGTACATTCGGGGATACGCAGTATTTT.

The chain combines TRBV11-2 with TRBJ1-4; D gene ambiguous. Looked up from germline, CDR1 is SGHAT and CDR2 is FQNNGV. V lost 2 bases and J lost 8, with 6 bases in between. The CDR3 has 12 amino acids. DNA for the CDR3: TGTGCCAGCAGCTTAAGGGCGGAAAAACTGTTTTTT. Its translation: CASSLRAEKLFF.

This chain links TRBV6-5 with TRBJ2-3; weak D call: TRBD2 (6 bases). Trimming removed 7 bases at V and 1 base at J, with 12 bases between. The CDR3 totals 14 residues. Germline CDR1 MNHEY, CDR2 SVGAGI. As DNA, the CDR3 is TGTGCCAGCAAGACTAGTGCTGGCACAGATACGCAGTATTTT. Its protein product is CASKTSAGTDTQYF.

CDR3 amino acids: CASSVGQGGNTEAFF. For the CDR3, the DNA is TGTGCCAGCAGCGTCGGACAGGGCGGGAACACTGAAGCTTTCTTT. V usage is TRBV9 and J usage is TRBJ1-1; 8 nucleotides align to TRBD1. This CDR3 region has 15 residues. With 2 bases clipped from V and 1 base from J, the junction kept 4 bases outside the gene matches. Germline values: CDR1 SGDLS, CDR2 YYNGEE.

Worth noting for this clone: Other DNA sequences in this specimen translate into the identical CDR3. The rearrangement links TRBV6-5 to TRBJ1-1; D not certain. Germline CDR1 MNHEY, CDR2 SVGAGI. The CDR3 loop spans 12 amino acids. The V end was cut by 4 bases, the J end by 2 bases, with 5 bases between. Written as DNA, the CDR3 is TGTGCCAGCAGTTCCACAAACACTGAAGCTTTCTTT. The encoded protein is CASSSTNTEAFF.

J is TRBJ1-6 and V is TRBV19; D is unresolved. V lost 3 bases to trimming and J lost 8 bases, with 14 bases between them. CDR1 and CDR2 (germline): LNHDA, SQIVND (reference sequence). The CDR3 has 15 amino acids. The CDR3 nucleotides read TGTGCCAGTAGTATCATCGCGGGTGGGGATTCACCCCTCCACTTT. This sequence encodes CASSIIAGGDSPLHF.

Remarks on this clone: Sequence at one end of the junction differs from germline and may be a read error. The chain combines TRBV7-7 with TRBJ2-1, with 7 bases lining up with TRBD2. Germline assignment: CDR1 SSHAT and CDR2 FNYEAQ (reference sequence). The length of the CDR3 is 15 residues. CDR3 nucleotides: TGTGCTAGCAGCCTTAACGGACTAGAATACAATGAGCAGTTCTTC. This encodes CASSLNGLEYNEQFF.

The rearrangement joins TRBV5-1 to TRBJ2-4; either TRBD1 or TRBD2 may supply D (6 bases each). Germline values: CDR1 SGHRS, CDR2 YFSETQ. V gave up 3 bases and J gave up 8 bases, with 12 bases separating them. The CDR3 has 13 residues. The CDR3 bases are TGCGCCAGCAGCTCGGGGGCGTCGGACATTCAGTACTTC. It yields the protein CASSSGASDIQYF.

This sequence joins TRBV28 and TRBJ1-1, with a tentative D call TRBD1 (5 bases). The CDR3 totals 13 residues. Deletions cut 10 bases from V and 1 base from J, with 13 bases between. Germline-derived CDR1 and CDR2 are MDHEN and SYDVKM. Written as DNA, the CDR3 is TGTGCCACCTTGGGGCAGGCGAACACTGAAGCTTTCTTT. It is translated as CATLGQANTEAFF.

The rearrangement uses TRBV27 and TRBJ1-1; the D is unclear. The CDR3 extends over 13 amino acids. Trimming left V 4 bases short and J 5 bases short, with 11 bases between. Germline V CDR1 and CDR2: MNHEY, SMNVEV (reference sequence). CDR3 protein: CASSSARRTEAFF. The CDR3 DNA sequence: TGTGCCAGCAGTTCGGCCCGTCGGACTGAAGCTTTCTTT.